A selection of T cell receptor beta chains follows, all from one sample in a study of beta chain features in type 1 diabetes. TCRdb's table, derived via immunoSEQ multiplex PCR, lists solely in-frame clones and lacks some. The sample lists about 270,000 clones, roughly an eighth seen once, with 0.015% to 0.02% in the top ten. Material: naive CD4+ T cells from blood. These receptors came from a man aged 30 to 39 with type 1 diabetes. The CDR3 runs from the conserved cysteine through the conserved F or W. The order of the fields is J gene, D gene, V gene, clone size, CDR3 DNA, CDR3 protein. D genes are given only for firm matches. Rows give clone size only sometimes, using once, few, many, or a class for an expanded clone.

j_call: TRBJ1-2
d_call: -
v_call: TRBV25-1
clone_size: few
cdr3_nt: TGTGCCAGCAGTACCCGGAGGGAAGGGGCGGCTAACTATGGCTACACCTTC
cdr3_aa: CASSTRREGAANYGYTF

j_call: TRBJ1-1
d_call: TRBD1
v_call: TRBV5-1
clone_size: -
cdr3_nt: TGCGCCAGCAGCCCTCAGGACAGGGGGTTATCTGAAGCTTTCTTT
cdr3_aa: CASSPQDRGLSEAFF

j_call: TRBJ2-7
d_call: -
v_call: TRBV15
clone_size: few
cdr3_nt: TGTGCCACCAGCAGAGACAGGGTCAACGAGCAGTACTTC
cdr3_aa: CATSRDRVNEQYF

j_call: TRBJ2-2
d_call: TRBD1
v_call: TRBV7-9
clone_size: few
cdr3_nt: TGTGCCAGCAGCTTAAGACAGGGGAGCACCGGGGAGCTGTTTTTT
cdr3_aa: CASSLRQGSTGELFF

j_call: TRBJ1-1
d_call: -
v_call: TRBV4-1
clone_size: -
cdr3_nt: TGCGCCAGCAGCGGACAGAACACTGAAGCTTTCTTT
cdr3_aa: CASSGQNTEAFF

j_call: TRBJ1-1
d_call: -
v_call: TRBV5-1
clone_size: few
cdr3_nt: TGCGCCAGCAGCTTACAGGGCTCGAACACTGAAGCTTTCTTT
cdr3_aa: CASSLQGSNTEAFF

j_call: TRBJ2-1
d_call: -
v_call: TRBV5-1
clone_size: few
cdr3_nt: TGCGCCAGCAGCACGCTCGGTGATGAGCAGTTCTTC
cdr3_aa: CASSTLGDEQFF

j_call: TRBJ2-1
d_call: -
v_call: TRBV15
clone_size: few
cdr3_nt: TGTGCCACCAGCAGAGCTTCGGCAGGCCATGAGCAGTTCTTC
cdr3_aa: CATSRASAGHEQFF

j_call: TRBJ2-1
d_call: TRBD2
v_call: TRBV2
clone_size: -
cdr3_nt: TGTGCCAGCAGTGAGGGGCTAGCGGGATACAATGAGCAGTTCTTC
cdr3_aa: CASSEGLAGYNEQFF

j_call: TRBJ2-1
d_call: TRBD2
v_call: TRBV25-1
clone_size: -
cdr3_nt: TGTGCCAGCAGTGACGGGACTAGCGGGAGTACTGATGAGCAGTTCTTC
cdr3_aa: CASSDGTSGSTDEQFF

j_call: TRBJ2-3
d_call: -
v_call: TRBV5-1
clone_size: few
cdr3_nt: TGCGCCAGCAGCTTGTCAGGTCGAGATACGCAGTATTTT
cdr3_aa: CASSLSGRDTQYF

j_call: TRBJ1-2
d_call: TRBD1
v_call: TRBV25-1
clone_size: -
cdr3_nt: TGTGCCAGCAGTGAATATAACAGGGGTAGTTACTACTATGGCTACACCTTC
cdr3_aa: CASSEYNRGSYYYGYTF

j_call: TRBJ2-5
d_call: -
v_call: TRBV4-3
clone_size: -
cdr3_nt: TGCGCCAGCAGCCAAGACTATGGCCACAGGGAGCAGTACTTC
cdr3_aa: CASSQDYGHREQYF

j_call: TRBJ2-3
d_call: -
v_call: TRBV7-9
clone_size: -
cdr3_nt: TGTGCCAGCAGCTCCCGCGCAACCCGGGTCGGGCAGTATTTT
cdr3_aa: CASSSRATRVGQYF

j_call: TRBJ2-2
d_call: -
v_call: TRBV7-9
clone_size: -
cdr3_nt: TGTGCCAGCAGCTTAGCCGGGTCCGGGGAGCTGTTTTTT
cdr3_aa: CASSLAGSGELFF

j_call: TRBJ1-5
d_call: TRBD1
v_call: TRBV5-8
clone_size: few
cdr3_nt: TGTGCCAGCAGTTGGACAGGAAATAGCAATCAGCCCCAGCATTTT
cdr3_aa: CASSWTGNSNQPQHF

j_call: TRBJ1-5
d_call: -
v_call: TRBV4-3
clone_size: -
cdr3_nt: TGCGCCAGCAGCCAAGATTCGGGCGGGGATCCATATCAGCCCCAGCATTTT
cdr3_aa: CASSQDSGGDPYQPQHF

j_call: TRBJ2-5
d_call: TRBD2
v_call: TRBV4-1
clone_size: few
cdr3_nt: TGCGCCAGCAGCCAGGGAGCGGGAGTGGGGGAGACCCAGTACTTC
cdr3_aa: CASSQGAGVGETQYF

j_call: TRBJ1-1
d_call: TRBD1
v_call: TRBV5-1
clone_size: -
cdr3_nt: TGCGCCAGCAGCTTGGACAGGGGGCTGAACACTGAAGCTTTCTTT
cdr3_aa: CASSLDRGLNTEAFF

j_call: TRBJ2-5
d_call: -
v_call: TRBV9
clone_size: -
cdr3_nt: TGTGCCAGCAGCGGAGCGGTCCAAGAGACCCAGTACTTC
cdr3_aa: CASSGAVQETQYF

j_call: TRBJ1-1
d_call: -
v_call: TRBV9
clone_size: -
cdr3_nt: TGTGCCAGCAGCGTAGACGGGAACACTGAAGCTTTCTTT
cdr3_aa: CASSVDGNTEAFF

j_call: TRBJ2-7
d_call: -
v_call: TRBV28
clone_size: few
cdr3_nt: TGTGCCAGCAGTGTAAACCCAGGATGGAAGCAGTACTTC
cdr3_aa: CASSVNPGWKQYF

j_call: TRBJ2-6
d_call: TRBD1
v_call: TRBV18
clone_size: few
cdr3_nt: TGTGCCAGCTCACTCAAGACAGGGCCTGGGGCCAACGTCCTGACTTTC
cdr3_aa: CASSLKTGPGANVLTF

j_call: TRBJ1-2
d_call: TRBD1
v_call: TRBV6-4
clone_size: few
cdr3_nt: TGTGCCAGCAGGGGGACAGGGGGTTCGGGCTACACCTTC
cdr3_aa: CASRGTGGSGYTF

j_call: TRBJ1-1
d_call: -
v_call: TRBV28
clone_size: -
cdr3_nt: TGTGCCAGCAGTAAGGGGCGAGCTGAAGCTTTCTTT
cdr3_aa: CASSKGRAEAFF

j_call: TRBJ2-7
d_call: -
v_call: TRBV21-1
clone_size: -
cdr3_nt: TGTGCCAGCAGCATGAGGGCCATGGGTTTC
cdr3_aa: CASSMRAMGF

j_call: TRBJ2-7
d_call: TRBD2
v_call: TRBV9
clone_size: few
cdr3_nt: TGTGCCAGCAGCCCGGGACCGGGGGGCGAGCAGTACTTC
cdr3_aa: CASSPGPGGEQYF

j_call: TRBJ1-1
d_call: -
v_call: TRBV5-1
clone_size: -
cdr3_nt: TGCGCCAGCGCTTATGGGGGCTCACTAGCTGAAGCTTTCTTT
cdr3_aa: CASAYGGSLAEAFF

j_call: TRBJ1-5
d_call: -
v_call: TRBV15
clone_size: once
cdr3_nt: TGTGCCACCAGCAGGGACAGTGGGCAGCCCCAGCATTTT
cdr3_aa: CATSRDSGQPQHF

j_call: TRBJ1-1
d_call: -
v_call: TRBV28
clone_size: few
cdr3_nt: TGTGCCAGCAGTTTAAGGGGGGGAACTGAAGCTTTCTTT
cdr3_aa: CASSLRGGTEAFF

j_call: TRBJ2-4
d_call: -
v_call: TRBV28
clone_size: few
cdr3_nt: TGTGCCAGCAGTTTAGTGCAACACGGAGGACAAAACATTCAGTACTTC
cdr3_aa: CASSLVQHGGQNIQYF

j_call: TRBJ1-2
d_call: -
v_call: TRBV5-4
clone_size: -
cdr3_nt: TGTGCCAGCAGCTTGGCTGGGCGAACTAACTATGGCTACACCTTC
cdr3_aa: CASSLAGRTNYGYTF

j_call: TRBJ1-1
d_call: -
v_call: TRBV11-1
clone_size: -
cdr3_nt: TGTGCCAGCAGCTCCCAGGTGAACACTGAAGCTTTCTTT
cdr3_aa: CASSSQVNTEAFF

j_call: TRBJ2-5
d_call: TRBD1
v_call: TRBV7-2
clone_size: -
cdr3_nt: TGTGCCAGCAGCGCCAGGGGGGGACAGGGTTTGCAGACCCAGTACTTC
cdr3_aa: CASSARGGQGLQTQYF

j_call: TRBJ1-2
d_call: TRBD1
v_call: TRBV23-1
clone_size: -
cdr3_nt: TGCGCCAGCAGCCGGACAAAAGACAGGGGGCTGCGTGGCTACACCTTC
cdr3_aa: CASSRTKDRGLRGYTF

j_call: TRBJ2-6
d_call: -
v_call: TRBV18
clone_size: few
cdr3_nt: TGTGCCAGCTCACCTGAGAGGGCTGGGGCCAACGTCCTGACTTTC
cdr3_aa: CASSPERAGANVLTF

j_call: TRBJ1-2
d_call: -
v_call: TRBV28
clone_size: once
cdr3_nt: TGTGCCAGCAGCCCGACAGAGAACTATGGCTACACCTTC
cdr3_aa: CASSPTENYGYTF

j_call: TRBJ2-7
d_call: -
v_call: TRBV28
clone_size: few
cdr3_nt: TGTGCCAGCAGTTTCGGGAGCCCCTACGAGCAGTACTTC
cdr3_aa: CASSFGSPYEQYF

j_call: TRBJ1-1
d_call: -
v_call: TRBV6-6
clone_size: -
cdr3_nt: TGTGCCAGCGCGGGCGGGCGAGGGCACACTGAAGCTTTCTTT
cdr3_aa: CASAGGRGHTEAFF

j_call: TRBJ2-5
d_call: TRBD2
v_call: TRBV4-2
clone_size: -
cdr3_nt: TGTGCCAGCAGCAAGGGACTAGCGGATCTAGAGACCCAGTACTTC
cdr3_aa: CASSKGLADLETQYF

j_call: TRBJ2-4
d_call: -
v_call: TRBV5-1
clone_size: few
cdr3_nt: TGCGCCAGCAGGGGCGGCGGAGGCCAAGCCAAAAACATTCAGTACTTC
cdr3_aa: CASRGGGGQAKNIQYF

j_call: TRBJ2-5
d_call: -
v_call: TRBV7-9
clone_size: few
cdr3_nt: TGTGCCAGCAGCTTACTCTATGCGGAGACCCAGTACTTC
cdr3_aa: CASSLLYAETQYF

j_call: TRBJ2-2
d_call: TRBD2
v_call: TRBV11-2
clone_size: few
cdr3_nt: TGTGCCAGCAGCTTAGGACTAGCAGCCGGGGAGCTGTTTTTT
cdr3_aa: CASSLGLAAGELFF

j_call: TRBJ1-1
d_call: TRBD1
v_call: TRBV2
clone_size: -
cdr3_nt: TGTGCCAGCACCGGGTACCCGGGACAGGGCATTTTT
cdr3_aa: CASTGYPGQGIF

j_call: TRBJ2-2
d_call: TRBD1
v_call: TRBV2
clone_size: few
cdr3_nt: TGTGCCAGCAAGGGGACAGCCGATGGGGAGCTGTTTTTT
cdr3_aa: CASKGTADGELFF

j_call: TRBJ2-7
d_call: TRBD2
v_call: TRBV29-1
clone_size: -
cdr3_nt: TGCAGCGTAAGTTGGCTAGCGGGAAACTACGAGCAGTACTTC
cdr3_aa: CSVSWLAGNYEQYF

j_call: TRBJ2-5
d_call: -
v_call: TRBV30
clone_size: -
cdr3_nt: TGTGCCTGGAGTGTACAGGAGACCCAGTACTTC
cdr3_aa: CAWSVQETQYF

j_call: TRBJ1-1
d_call: -
v_call: TRBV25-1
clone_size: few
cdr3_nt: TGTGCCAGCAGAGCGAAACAGGAGAACACTGAAGCTTTCTTT
cdr3_aa: CASRAKQENTEAFF

j_call: TRBJ2-7
d_call: TRBD1
v_call: TRBV19
clone_size: few
cdr3_nt: TGTGCCAGTAGCCGGACAGGGGAAGGATACGAGCAGTACTTC
cdr3_aa: CASSRTGEGYEQYF

j_call: TRBJ2-2
d_call: TRBD2
v_call: TRBV10-3
clone_size: -
cdr3_nt: TGTGCCATCAGCCTGGGGGGGAGCACCGGGGAGCTGTTTTTT
cdr3_aa: CAISLGGSTGELFF

j_call: TRBJ2-7
d_call: TRBD2
v_call: TRBV7-2
clone_size: -
cdr3_nt: TGTGCCAGCAGCTTAGCCGGGACTACCTCCTCCTACGAGCAGTACTTC
cdr3_aa: CASSLAGTTSSYEQYF

j_call: TRBJ2-3
d_call: TRBD2
v_call: TRBV27
clone_size: -
cdr3_nt: TGTGCCAGCTCCGGAAGTAGCGGGAGGGCAGATACGCAGTATTTT
cdr3_aa: CASSGSSGRADTQYF

j_call: TRBJ2-1
d_call: TRBD2
v_call: TRBV7-3
clone_size: -
cdr3_nt: TGTGCCAGCAGTTTAACTAGCGGGGCCTACAATGAGCAGTTCTTC
cdr3_aa: CASSLTSGAYNEQFF

j_call: TRBJ1-2
d_call: -
v_call: TRBV6-5
clone_size: few
cdr3_nt: TGTGCCAGCAGTTATGGAGACAGCTATGGCTACACCTTC
cdr3_aa: CASSYGDSYGYTF

j_call: TRBJ1-2
d_call: TRBD1
v_call: TRBV28
clone_size: -
cdr3_nt: TGTGCCAGCAGTTTTTATCGGACAGGGGGAGGCTACACCTTC
cdr3_aa: CASSFYRTGGGYTF

j_call: TRBJ2-3
d_call: -
v_call: TRBV7-9
clone_size: few
cdr3_nt: TGTGCCAGCAGCTTAGGGGAGGCCACAGATACGCAGTATTTT
cdr3_aa: CASSLGEATDTQYF

j_call: TRBJ2-3
d_call: TRBD2
v_call: TRBV7-9
clone_size: few
cdr3_nt: TGTGCCAGCAGCCTGAGCGGGATCACAGATACGCAGTATTTT
cdr3_aa: CASSLSGITDTQYF

j_call: TRBJ1-3
d_call: -
v_call: TRBV19
clone_size: few
cdr3_nt: TGTGCCAGTAGCTTAACAAGACTGCCCTCTGGAAACACCATATATTTT
cdr3_aa: CASSLTRLPSGNTIYF

j_call: TRBJ2-5
d_call: -
v_call: TRBV20-1
clone_size: few
cdr3_nt: TGCAGTGCCCCGTCGGAGACCCAGTACTTC
cdr3_aa: CSAPSETQYF

j_call: TRBJ2-5
d_call: TRBD2
v_call: TRBV29-1
clone_size: few
cdr3_nt: TGCAGCGGCAGACTAGCGGGCGACCAAGAGACCCAGTACTTC
cdr3_aa: CSGRLAGDQETQYF